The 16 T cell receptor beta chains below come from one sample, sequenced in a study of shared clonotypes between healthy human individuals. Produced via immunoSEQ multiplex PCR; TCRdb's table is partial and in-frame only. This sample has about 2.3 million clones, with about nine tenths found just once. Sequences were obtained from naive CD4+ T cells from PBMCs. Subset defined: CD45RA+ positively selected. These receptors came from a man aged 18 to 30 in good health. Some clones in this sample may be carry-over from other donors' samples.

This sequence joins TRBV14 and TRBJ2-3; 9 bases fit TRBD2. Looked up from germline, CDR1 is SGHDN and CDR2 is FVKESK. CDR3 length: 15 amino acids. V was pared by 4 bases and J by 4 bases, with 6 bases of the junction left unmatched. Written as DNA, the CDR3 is TGTGCCAGCAGCCTAGCGGGAGTCATATCAGATACGCAGTATTTT. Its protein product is CASSLAGVISDTQYF.

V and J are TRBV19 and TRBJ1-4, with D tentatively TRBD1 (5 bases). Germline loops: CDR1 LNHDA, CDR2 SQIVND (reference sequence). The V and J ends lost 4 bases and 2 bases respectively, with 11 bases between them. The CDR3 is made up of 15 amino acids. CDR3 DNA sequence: TGTGCCAGTAGTAGAGGGACGGTTACTAATGAAAAACTGTTTTTT. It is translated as CASSRGTVTNEKLFF.

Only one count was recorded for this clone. The chain's CDR3 is CASSTVGETQYF. CDR3 nucleotides: TGTGCCAGCAGCACCGTAGGAGAGACCCAGTACTTC. The gene calls are TRBV7-9 and TRBJ2-5; D gene uncertain. The germline V gene encodes CDR1 SEHNR and CDR2 FQNEAQ (reference sequence). Trimming took off 5 bases at V and 4 bases at J, with 8 bases between the two ends. The CDR3 runs 12 residues.

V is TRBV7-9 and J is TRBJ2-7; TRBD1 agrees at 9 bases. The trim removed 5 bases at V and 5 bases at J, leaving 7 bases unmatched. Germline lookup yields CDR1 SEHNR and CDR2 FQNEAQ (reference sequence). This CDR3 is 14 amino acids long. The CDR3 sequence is CASSLDRGIHEQYF. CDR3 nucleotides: TGTGCCAGCAGCCTGGACAGGGGAATCCACGAGCAGTACTTC.

The chain's CDR3 is CSGGSSPYEQYF. CDR3 nucleotides: TGCAGCGGGGGCTCTTCGCCCTACGAGCAGTACTTC. The chain employs TRBV29-1 and TRBJ2-7; perhaps TRBD1 as D (5 bases). Germline CDR1 reads SQVTM; CDR2 reads ANQGSEA. The V gene lost 7 bases and the J gene lost 2 bases, with 12 bases spanning the gap. The CDR3 covers 12 residues.

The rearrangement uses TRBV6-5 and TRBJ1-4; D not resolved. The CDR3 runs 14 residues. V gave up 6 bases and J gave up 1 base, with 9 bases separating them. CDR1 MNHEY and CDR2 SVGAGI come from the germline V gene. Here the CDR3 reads CASSRRETNEKLFF. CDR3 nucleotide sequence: TGTGCCAGCAGCCGGAGGGAAACTAATGAAAAACTGTTTTTT.

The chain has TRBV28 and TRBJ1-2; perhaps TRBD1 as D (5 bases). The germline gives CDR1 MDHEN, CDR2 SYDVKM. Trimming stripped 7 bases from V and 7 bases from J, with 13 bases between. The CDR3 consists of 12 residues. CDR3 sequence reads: CASIGRVVGYTF. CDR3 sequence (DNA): TGTGCCAGCATAGGCAGGGTGGTTGGCTACACCTTC.

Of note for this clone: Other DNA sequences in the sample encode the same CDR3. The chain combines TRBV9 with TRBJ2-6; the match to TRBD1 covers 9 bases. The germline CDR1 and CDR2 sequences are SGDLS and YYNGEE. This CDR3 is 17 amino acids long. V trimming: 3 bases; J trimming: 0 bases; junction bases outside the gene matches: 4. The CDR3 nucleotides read TGTGCCAGCAGCGAGGGACAGGGTTTCTCTGGGGCCAACGTCCTGACTTTC. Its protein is CASSEGQGFSGANVLTF.

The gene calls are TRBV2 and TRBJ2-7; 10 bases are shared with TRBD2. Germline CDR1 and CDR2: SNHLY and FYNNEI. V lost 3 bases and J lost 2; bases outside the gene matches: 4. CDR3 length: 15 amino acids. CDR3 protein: CASSEGTSETYEQYF. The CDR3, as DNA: TGTGCCAGCAGTGAGGGGACTAGCGAAACCTACGAGCAGTACTTC.

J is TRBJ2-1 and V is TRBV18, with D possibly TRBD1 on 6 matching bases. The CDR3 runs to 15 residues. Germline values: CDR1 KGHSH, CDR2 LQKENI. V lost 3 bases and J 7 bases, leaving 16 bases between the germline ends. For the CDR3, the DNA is TGTGCCAGCTCACCTGCGGGCAGGGGAGAGAATGAGCAGTTCTTC. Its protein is CASSPAGRGENEQFF.

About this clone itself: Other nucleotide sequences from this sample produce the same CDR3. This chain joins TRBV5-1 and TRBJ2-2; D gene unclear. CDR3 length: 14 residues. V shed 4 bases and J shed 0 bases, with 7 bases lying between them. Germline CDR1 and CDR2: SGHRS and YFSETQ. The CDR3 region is CASSPTANTGELFF. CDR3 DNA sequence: TGCGCCAGCAGCCCTACAGCGAACACCGGGGAGCTGTTTTTT.

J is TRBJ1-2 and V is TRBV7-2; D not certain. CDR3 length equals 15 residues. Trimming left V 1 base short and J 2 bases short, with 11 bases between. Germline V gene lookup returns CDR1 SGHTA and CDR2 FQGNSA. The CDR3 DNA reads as TGTGCCAGCAGCTTAGATGGCAGCGAAAACTATGGCTACACCTTC. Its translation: CASSLDGSENYGYTF.

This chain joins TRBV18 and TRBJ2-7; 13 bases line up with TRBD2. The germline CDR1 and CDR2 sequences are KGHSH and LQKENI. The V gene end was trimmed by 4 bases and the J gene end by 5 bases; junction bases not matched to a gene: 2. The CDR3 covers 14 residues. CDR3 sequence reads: CASSQGLAGNEQYF. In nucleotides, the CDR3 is TGTGCCAGCTCACAGGGACTAGCGGGGAACGAGCAGTACTTC.

The CDR3 coding sequence is TGTGCCAGCAGCTTAGGGGTTAGTCCTGGCACCGGGGAGCTGTTTTTT. It encodes CASSLGVSPGTGELFF. V usage is TRBV7-2 and J usage is TRBJ2-2; D ambiguous. V gave up 1 base and J gave up 4 bases, with 13 bases separating them. This CDR3 comprises 16 residues. The germline V gene has CDR1 SGHTA and CDR2 FQGNSA.

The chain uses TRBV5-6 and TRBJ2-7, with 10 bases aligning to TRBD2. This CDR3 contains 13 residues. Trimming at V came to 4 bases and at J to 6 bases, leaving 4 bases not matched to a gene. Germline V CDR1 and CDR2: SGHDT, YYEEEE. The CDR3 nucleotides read TGTGCCAGCAGCCAGGGACTAGCGTTCGAGCAGTACTTC. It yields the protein CASSQGLAFEQYF.

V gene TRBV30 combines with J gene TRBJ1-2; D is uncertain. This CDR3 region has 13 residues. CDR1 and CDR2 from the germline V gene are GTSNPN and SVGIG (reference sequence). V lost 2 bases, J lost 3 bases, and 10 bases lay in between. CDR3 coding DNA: TGTGCCTGGAGTAAGGGATTCTACTATGGCTACACCTTC. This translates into CAWSKGFYYGYTF.